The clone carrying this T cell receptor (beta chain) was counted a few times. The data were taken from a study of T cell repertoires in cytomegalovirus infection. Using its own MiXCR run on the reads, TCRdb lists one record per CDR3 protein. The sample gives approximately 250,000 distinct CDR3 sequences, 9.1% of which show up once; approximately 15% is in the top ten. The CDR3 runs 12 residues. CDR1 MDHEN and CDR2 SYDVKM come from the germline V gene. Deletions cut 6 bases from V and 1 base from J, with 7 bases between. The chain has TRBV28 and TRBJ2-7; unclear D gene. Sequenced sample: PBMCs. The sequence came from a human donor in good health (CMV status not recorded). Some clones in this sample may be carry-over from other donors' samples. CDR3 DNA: TGTGCCAGCAGAGGCTTTTCCTACGAGCAGTACTTC. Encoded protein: CASRGFSYEQYF.